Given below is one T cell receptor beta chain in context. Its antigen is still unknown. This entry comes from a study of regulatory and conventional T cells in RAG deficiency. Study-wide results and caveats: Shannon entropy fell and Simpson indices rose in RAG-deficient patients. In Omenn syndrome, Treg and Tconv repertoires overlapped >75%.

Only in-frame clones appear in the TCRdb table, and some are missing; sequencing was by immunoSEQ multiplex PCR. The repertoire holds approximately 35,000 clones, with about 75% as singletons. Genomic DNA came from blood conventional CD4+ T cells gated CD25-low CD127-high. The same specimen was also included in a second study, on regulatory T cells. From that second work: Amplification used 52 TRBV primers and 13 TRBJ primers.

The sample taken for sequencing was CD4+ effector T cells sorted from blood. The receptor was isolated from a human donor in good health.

The DNA of the CDR3 is TGTGCCAGCAGGACAGGCGGGTACACCGGGGAGCTGTTTTTT. Amino acids: CASRTGGYTGELFF. The rearrangement uses TRBV9 and TRBJ2-2; TRBD1 is a possible D gene (6 bases). The V gene lost 5 bases and the J gene lost 3 bases, with 11 bases spanning the gap. Germline-derived CDR1 and CDR2 are SGDLS and YYNGEE. The CDR3 length is 14 residues.